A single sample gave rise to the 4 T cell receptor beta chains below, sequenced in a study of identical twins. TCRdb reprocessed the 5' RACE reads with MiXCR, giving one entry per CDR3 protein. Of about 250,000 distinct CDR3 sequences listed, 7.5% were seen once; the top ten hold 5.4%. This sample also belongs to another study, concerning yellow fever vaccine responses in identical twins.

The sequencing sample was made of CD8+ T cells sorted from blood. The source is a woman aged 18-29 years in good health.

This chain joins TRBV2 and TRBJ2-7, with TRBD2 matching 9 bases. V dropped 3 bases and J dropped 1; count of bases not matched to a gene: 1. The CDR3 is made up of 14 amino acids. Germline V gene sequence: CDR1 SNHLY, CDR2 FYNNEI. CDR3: CASSELAGSYEQYV. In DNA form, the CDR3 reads TGTGCCAGCAGTGAGCTAGCGGGGTCCTACGAGCAGTACGTC.

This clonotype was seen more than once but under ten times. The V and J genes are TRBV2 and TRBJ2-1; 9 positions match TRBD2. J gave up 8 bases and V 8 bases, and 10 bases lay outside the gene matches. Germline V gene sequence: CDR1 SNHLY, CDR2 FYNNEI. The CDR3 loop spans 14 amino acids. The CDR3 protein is CASRAGGALHEQFF. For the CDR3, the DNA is TGTGCCAGCCGGGCGGGAGGGGCTTTGCATGAGCAGTTCTTC. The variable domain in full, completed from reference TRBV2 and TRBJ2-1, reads EPEVTQTPSHQVTQMGQEVILRCVPISNHLYFYWYRQILGQKVEFLVSFYNNEISEKSEIFDDQFSVERPDGSNFTLKIRSTKLEDSAMYFCASRAGGALHEQFFGPGTRLTVL.

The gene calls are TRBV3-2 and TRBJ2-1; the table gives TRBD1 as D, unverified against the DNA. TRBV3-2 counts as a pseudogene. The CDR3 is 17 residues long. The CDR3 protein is CASTQDYGGGYYNEQFF. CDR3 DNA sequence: TGTGCCAGCACCCAAGATTATGGGGGCGGATATTACAATGAGCAGTTCTTC.

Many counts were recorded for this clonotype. The CDR3 here is CTAKRRGETQYF. The CDR3 DNA sequence: TGCACTGCAAAGCGGAGAGGAGAGACCCAGTACTTC. This chain uses TRBV20-1 with TRBJ2-5, with a possible D match to TRBD2 (5 bases). This CDR3 has 12 amino acids. Germline lookup yields CDR1 DFQATT and CDR2 SNEGSKA (reference sequence).